This T cell receptor (beta chain) was recovered during a study of glioma-infiltrating T cells. Overall study context: WHO grade II oligodendrogliomas or astrocytomas, plus non-recurrent WHO grade IV glioblastomas, were sampled. Findings and limits, study-wide: Non-neoplastic patients had below-expected tissue-blood divergence, while all gliomas exceeded expectation.

TCR alpha and beta CDR3 regions were amplified from RNA using iRepertoire nested multiplex PCR. TCRdb re-called the multiplex PCR reads with MiXCR, one entry per CDR3 protein. The sample records a few hundred thousand distinct CDR3 sequences, roughly two fifths being singletons. Germline CDR1 and CDR2: MNHEY and SMNVEV (reference sequence). The ends lost 2 bases at V and 5 bases at J; junction bases unmatched: 5. This CDR3 has 15 amino acids. The table lists this clonotype with many counts. Antigen specificity is unknown. The V and J genes are TRBV27 and TRBJ2-7; 11 bases are a match to TRBD2. This receptor was obtained from a human donor with low-grade glioma or glioblastoma, undergoing nonglioma brain surgery, or in good health (not recorded which). The sample comprised glioma tissue, nonneoplastic brain tissue, or PBMCs (not recorded which). The CDR3 sequence is CASSLVLAGGNEQYF. The CDR3 DNA follows: TGTGCCAGCAGTTTAGTCCTAGCGGGAGGAAACGAGCAGTACTTC.